This TCR beta chain was obtained from a study of blood T cells in healthy people across ages. General study points: Roughly linear age-related decline in beta diversity appeared, significant by age roughly 40.

V lost 6 bases, J lost 7 bases, and 10 bases stayed unmatched. This CDR3 comprises 15 residues. Germline V lookup: CDR1 LGHNT, CDR2 FRNRAP. This clonotype has just a few counts. The antigen remains undetermined. The use of a sample-barcoded 5' primer and a J-beta primer mix characterized a second PCR of roughly 7 to 11 cycles. Individual samples furnished no less than 2.5 million CDR3-containing paired-end reads apiece. TCRdb reanalysed the 5' RACE reads using MiXCR and keeps one entry per CDR3 protein. Among hundreds of thousands of distinct CDR3 sequences listed, under 45% were seen once. The people who gave samples were healthy Caucasians from Russia, aged roughly 6 to 95.

What was sequenced was blood. This chain connects TRBV12-5 to TRBJ2-1; 9 bases align to TRBD1. This TCR came from a man aged 55 to 70 in good health. CDR3 sequence: CASGLARQGGNEQFF. CDR3 coding DNA: TGTGCTAGTGGCCTTGCCCGACAGGGGGGGAATGAGCAGTTCTTC.